Listed here are 18 T cell receptor beta chains from one sample, sequenced in a study of blood T cell repertoires in COVID-19. Clones were sequenced by immunoSEQ multiplex PCR, and TCRdb holds only the in-frame ones, with some missing. The repertoire includes almost 300,000 clones, more than 85% of them detected once, and 1% to 1.5% sits in the top ten. The material sequenced was peripheral blood. The receptor source for this set is an older man with acute or convalescent COVID-19.

The CDR3 here is CSASGQVEAKNIQYF. The CDR3 bases are TGCAGTGCTAGTGGGCAGGTTGAAGCCAAAAACATTCAGTACTTC. This chain links TRBV20-1 with TRBJ2-4, with D uncertain. From germline, CDR1 is DFQATT and CDR2 SNEGSKA (reference sequence). The CDR3 has 15 residues. V was cut by 3 bases and J by 0 bases, with 12 bases left in between.

This clone was detected ten times or more. CDR3 loop: CASSLSGDRDTQYF. In DNA form, the CDR3 reads TGTGCCAGCAGTTTATCAGGGGACAGAGATACGCAGTATTTT. V usage is TRBV27 and J usage is TRBJ2-3, with 7 positions matching TRBD1. J gave up 5 bases and V 0 bases, and 2 bases lay outside the gene matches. Germline values: CDR1 MNHEY, CDR2 SMNVEV (reference sequence). The CDR3 has 14 amino acids.

The chain carries TRBV5-1 and TRBJ2-1, with TRBD1 identical over 11 bases. The CDR3 consists of 19 residues. Germline lookup yields CDR1 SGHRS and CDR2 YFSETQ. V was pared by 0 bases and J by 5 bases, with 13 bases of the junction left unmatched. In DNA, the CDR3 is TGCGCCAGCAGCTTGGGGACAGGGGGCTCGTTAAGCGCCCACAATGAGCAGTTCTTC. Residues: CASSLGTGGSLSAHNEQFF.

The rearrangement links TRBV11-3 to TRBJ2-3; tentative D call: TRBD2 (5 bases). The CDR3 sequence is 13 residues long. Germline V CDR1 and CDR2: SGHNT, YENEEA. V lost 5 bases to trimming and J lost 4 bases, with 10 bases between them. The CDR3 sequence: CASSQQEADTQYF. Written as DNA, the CDR3 is TGTGCCAGCAGCCAGCAGGAGGCAGATACGCAGTATTTT.

The rearrangement links TRBV7-2 to TRBJ2-3, with D uncertain. CDR3 size: 15 residues. Germline V gives CDR1 SGHTA, CDR2 FQGNSA. The V and J ends lost 5 bases and 1 base respectively, with 13 bases between them. CDR3 coding DNA: TGTGCCAGCAGCACCCAAGTTGGGCGCACAGATACGCAGTATTTT. It codes for CASSTQVGRTDTQYF. The full variable domain, with the rest looked up from reference TRBV7-2 and TRBJ2-3, is GAGVSQSPSNKVTEKGKDVELRCDPISGHTALYWYRQSLGQGLEFLIYFQGNSAPDKSGLPSDRFSAERTGGSVSTLTIQRTQQEDSAVYLCASSTQVGRTDTQYFGPGTRLTVL.

The chain joins TRBV15 to TRBJ2-5; perhaps TRBD2 as D (6 bases). The V gene's germline CDR1 is LNHNV and CDR2 YYDKDF (reference sequence). The ends were cut back, 8 bases at V and 2 bases at J, with 12 bases in the middle. The CDR3 totals 13 residues. The CDR3 protein is CATGSGLQETQYF. CDR3 sequence (DNA): TGTGCCACCGGTTCGGGACTGCAAGAGACCCAGTACTTC.

The chain joins TRBV5-1 to TRBJ2-3; 10 nucleotides match TRBD1. Germline assignment: CDR1 SGHRS and CDR2 YFSETQ. V gave up 0 bases and J gave up 3 bases; unmatched junction bases: 7. The CDR3 runs to 17 residues. CDR3 in amino acids: CASSLARTGGGTDTQYF. DNA of the CDR3: TGCGCCAGCAGCTTGGCCCGGACAGGGGGAGGTACAGATACGCAGTATTTT.

The chain links TRBV4-1 to TRBJ1-6; 7 bases are a match to TRBD1. The CDR3 has 18 residues. Per the germline V gene, CDR1 is MGHRA and CDR2 is YSYEKL. V trimming: 0 bases; J trimming: 5 bases; junction bases outside the gene matches: 10. The CDR3 loop is CASSQDLRTGWNNSPLHF. DNA for the CDR3: TGCGCCAGCAGCCAAGATCTTCGGACAGGCTGGAATAATTCACCCCTCCACTTT.

The genes are TRBV6-5 and TRBJ2-5; D is possibly TRBD1 (8 bases). Germline CDR1 and CDR2: MNHEY and SVGAGI. This CDR3 has 15 residues. Trimming removed 3 bases from V and 5 bases from J, with 16 bases in between. For the CDR3, the DNA is TGTGCCAGCAGTTATACAGGGGGGGAATGGGAGACCCAGTACTTC. Translation: CASSYTGGEWETQYF.

This rearrangement joins TRBV5-5 to TRBJ2-7, with D possibly TRBD2 on 7 matching bases. This CDR3 has 14 amino acids. Trimming shortened V by 3 bases and J by 3 bases, and 13 bases separated the two germline ends. Germline V gives CDR1 SGHKS, CDR2 YYEKEE (reference sequence). CDR3 DNA: TGTGCCAGCAGCTGGGGGGGACAAGGCTACGAGCAGTACTTC. This encodes CASSWGGQGYEQYF.

In this sample, this clone turned up a few times. The V and J genes are TRBV5-1 and TRBJ1-1; D gene uncertain. The germline V and J ends were trimmed by 7 bases and 2 bases, with 12 bases remaining between them. The CDR3 runs to 13 residues. Per germline, CDR1 SGHRS and CDR2 YFSETQ. The CDR3, as DNA: TGCGCCAGCGGAATAGACACCAACACTGAAGCTTTCTTT. It translates to CASGIDTNTEAFF. The variable domain in full, with the rest retrieved from reference TRBV5-1 and TRBJ1-1, is KAGVTQTPRYLIKTRGQQVTLSCSPISGHRSVSWYQQTPGQGLQFLFEYFSETQRNKGNFPGRFSGRQFSNSRSEMNVSTLELGDSALYLCASGIDTNTEAFFGQGTRLTVV.

This clone occurred a few times. The rearrangement links TRBV3-1 (or the pseudogene TRBV3-2) to TRBJ1-5; D gene uncertain. Trimming shortened V by 1 base and J by 2 bases, and 24 bases separated the two germline ends. The length of the CDR3 is 20 residues. Germline CDR1 and CDR2: LGHDT and YNNKEL (reference sequence). CDR3 sequence (DNA): TGTGCCAGCAGCCAAGGGAGCCCCTTTTACGTTACGGAACGCAATCAGCCCCAGCATTTT. Protein sequence: CASSQGSPFYVTERNQPQHF.

The chain carries TRBV9 and TRBJ1-1; D may be TRBD1 (5 bases). Looked up from germline, CDR1 is SGDLS and CDR2 is YYNGEE. CDR3 size: 14 residues. V shed 0 bases and J shed 0 bases, with 6 bases lying between them. Here the CDR3 DNA reads TGTGCCAGCAGCGTAGCAGGGATGAACACTGAAGCTTTCTTT. It encodes CASSVAGMNTEAFF.

This clone was observed a single time. The chain couples TRBV3-1 (or the pseudogene TRBV3-2) to TRBJ2-1; possibly TRBD2 for D (6 bases). In germline, CDR1 is LGHDT, CDR2 YNNKEL (reference sequence). This CDR3 comprises 16 residues. V gave up 6 bases and J gave up 0 bases, with 15 bases separating them. The CDR3 region has the DNA TGTGCCAGCAGTAAACAGGACGGGAGCTCCTACAATGAGCAGTTCTTC. Its protein product is CASSKQDGSSYNEQFF.

The V gene is TRBV18, the J gene TRBJ1-2; 10 bases are shared with TRBD1. CDR3 length equals 15 residues. CDR1 is KGHSH and CDR2 is LQKENI in the germline V gene. V was pared by 4 bases and J by 2 bases, with 4 bases of the junction left unmatched. The CDR3: CASSLLTGGNYGYTF. The CDR3 DNA reads TGTGCCAGCTCACTACTGACAGGGGGCAACTATGGCTACACCTTC. Based on the CDR3 plus reference TRBV18 and TRBJ1-2, the full variable domain is NAGVMQNPRHLVRRRGQEARLRCSPMKGHSHVYWYRQLPEEGLKFMVYLQKENIIDESGMPKERFSAEFPKEGPSILRIQQVVRGDSAAYFCASSLLTGGNYGYTFGSGTRLTVV.

The chain couples TRBV5-1 to TRBJ2-5, with D perhaps matching TRBD1 (6 bases). V was trimmed by 4 bases and J by 0 bases, leaving 10 bases between them. The germline gives CDR1 SGHRS, CDR2 YFSETQ. CDR3 length: 14 residues. The CDR3 region is CASSLGTNQETQYF. DNA of the CDR3: TGCGCCAGCAGCCTAGGGACAAACCAAGAGACCCAGTACTTC.

The rearrangement links TRBV5-1 to TRBJ2-2, with 10 bases identical to TRBD2. The V and J ends lost 0 bases and 6 bases, in that order; junction bases with no gene match: 2. The CDR3 has 15 amino acids. Per the germline V gene, CDR1 is SGHRS and CDR2 is YFSETQ. Here the CDR3 DNA reads TGCGCCAGCAGCTTGGGGCTAGCGGGGGCCGGGGAGCTGTTTTTT. Its protein is CASSLGLAGAGELFF.

This sequence joins TRBV19 and TRBJ2-5; the match to TRBD2 covers 10 bases. The germline V gene encodes CDR1 LNHDA and CDR2 SQIVND (reference sequence). The CDR3 loop spans 14 amino acids. V lost 6 bases and J lost 5; bases outside the gene matches: 6. The CDR3 reads CASSLTSGTETQYF. CDR3 DNA: TGTGCCAGTAGCCTTACTAGCGGGACGGAGACCCAGTACTTC. The full variable domain, completed using reference TRBV19 and TRBJ2-5, is DGGITQSPKYLFRKEGQNVTLSCEQNLNHDAMYWYRQDPGQGLRLIYYSQIVNDFQKGDIAEGYSVSREKKESFPLTVTSAQKNPTAFYLCASSLTSGTETQYFGPGTRLLVL.